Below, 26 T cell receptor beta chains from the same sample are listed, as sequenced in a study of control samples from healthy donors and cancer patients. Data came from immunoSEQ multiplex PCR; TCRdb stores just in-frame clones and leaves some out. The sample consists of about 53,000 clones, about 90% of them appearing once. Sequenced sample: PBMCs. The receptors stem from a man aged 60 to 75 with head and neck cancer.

CDR3 in DNA: TGTGCCAGCAGCTCAGACTACGGGACTGCCGCCTACGAGCAGTACTTC. Translating gives CASSSDYGTAAYEQYF. This sequence joins TRBV7-2 and TRBJ2-7, with D perhaps TRBD2 (6 bases). Trimming stripped 4 bases from V and 2 bases from J, with 18 bases between. CDR3 size: 16 residues. In germline, CDR1 is SGHTA, CDR2 FQGNSA.

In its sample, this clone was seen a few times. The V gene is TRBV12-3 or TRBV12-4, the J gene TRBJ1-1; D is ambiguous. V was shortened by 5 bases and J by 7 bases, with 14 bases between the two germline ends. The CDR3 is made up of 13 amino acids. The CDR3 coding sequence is TGTGCCAGCAGTCCTCAGGTGGGTGATGAAGCTTTCTTT. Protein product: CASSPQVGDEAFF.

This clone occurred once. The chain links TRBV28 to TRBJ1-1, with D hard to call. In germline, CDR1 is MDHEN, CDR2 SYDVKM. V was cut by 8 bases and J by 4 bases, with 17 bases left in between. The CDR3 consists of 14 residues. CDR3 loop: CASRAAGVGTEAFF. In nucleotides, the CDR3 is TGTGCCAGCCGGGCGGCGGGCGTAGGCACTGAAGCTTTCTTT.

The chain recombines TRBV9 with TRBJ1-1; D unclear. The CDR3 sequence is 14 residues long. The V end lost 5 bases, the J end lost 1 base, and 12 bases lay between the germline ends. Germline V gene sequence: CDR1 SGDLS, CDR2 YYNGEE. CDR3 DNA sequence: TGTGCCAGCAGTCGTACATCTGCGAACACTGAAGCTTTCTTT. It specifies CASSRTSANTEAFF.

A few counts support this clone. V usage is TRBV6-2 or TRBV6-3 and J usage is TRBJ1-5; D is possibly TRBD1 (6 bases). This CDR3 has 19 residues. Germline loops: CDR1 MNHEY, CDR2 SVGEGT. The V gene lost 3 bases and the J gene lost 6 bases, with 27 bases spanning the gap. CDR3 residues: CASSYFGDSFHRGAQPQHF. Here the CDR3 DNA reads TGTGCCAGCAGTTATTTCGGCGATAGTTTTCATCGGGGGGCTCAGCCCCAGCATTTT.

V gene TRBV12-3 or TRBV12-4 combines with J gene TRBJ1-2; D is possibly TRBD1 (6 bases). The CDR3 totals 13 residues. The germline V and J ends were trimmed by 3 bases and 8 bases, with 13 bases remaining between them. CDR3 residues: CASSFSGEGGYTF. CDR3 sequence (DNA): TGTGCCAGCAGTTTTTCAGGGGAGGGAGGCTACACCTTC.

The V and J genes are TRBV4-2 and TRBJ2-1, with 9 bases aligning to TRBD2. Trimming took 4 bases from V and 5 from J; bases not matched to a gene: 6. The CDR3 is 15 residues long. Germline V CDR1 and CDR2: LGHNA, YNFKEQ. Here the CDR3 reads CASSPGTSLHNEQFF. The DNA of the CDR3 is TGTGCCAGCAGCCCCGGGACTAGCCTACACAATGAGCAGTTCTTC.

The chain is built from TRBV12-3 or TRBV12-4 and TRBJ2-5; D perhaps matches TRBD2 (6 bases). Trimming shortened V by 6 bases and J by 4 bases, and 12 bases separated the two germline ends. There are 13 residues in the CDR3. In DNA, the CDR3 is TGTGCCAGCAGCCGGGAGCTCGGAGAGACCCAGTACTTC. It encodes CASSRELGETQYF.

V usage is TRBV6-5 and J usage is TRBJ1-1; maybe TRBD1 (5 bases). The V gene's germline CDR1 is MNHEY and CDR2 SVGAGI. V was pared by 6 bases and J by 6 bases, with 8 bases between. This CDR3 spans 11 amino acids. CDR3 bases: TGTGCCAGCAGCCGGGGCCCTGAAGCTTTCTTT. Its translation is CASSRGPEAFF.

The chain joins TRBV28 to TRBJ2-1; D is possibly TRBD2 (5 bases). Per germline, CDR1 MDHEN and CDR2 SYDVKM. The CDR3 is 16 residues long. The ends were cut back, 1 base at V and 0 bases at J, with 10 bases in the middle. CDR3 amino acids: CASSLFEGSSYNEQFF. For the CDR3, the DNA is TGTGCCAGCAGTTTATTTGAGGGAAGCTCCTACAATGAGCAGTTCTTC. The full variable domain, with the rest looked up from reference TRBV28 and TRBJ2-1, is DVKVTQSSRYLVKRTGEKVFLECVQDMDHENMFWYRQDPGLGLRLIYFSYDVKMKEKGDIPEGYSVSREKKERFSLILESASTNQTSMYLCASSLFEGSSYNEQFFGPGTRLTVL.

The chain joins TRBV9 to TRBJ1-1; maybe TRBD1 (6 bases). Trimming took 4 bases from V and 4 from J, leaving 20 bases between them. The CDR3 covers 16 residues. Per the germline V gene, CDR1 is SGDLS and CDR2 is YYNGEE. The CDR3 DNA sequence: TGTGCCAGCAGCAACCGGGACACCCTCCGAGGCACTGAAGCTTTCTTT. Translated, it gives CASSNRDTLRGTEAFF.

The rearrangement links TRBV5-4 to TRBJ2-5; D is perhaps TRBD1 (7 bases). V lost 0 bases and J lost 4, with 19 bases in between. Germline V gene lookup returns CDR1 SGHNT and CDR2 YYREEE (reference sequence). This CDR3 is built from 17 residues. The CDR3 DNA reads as TGTGCCAGCAGCTTGGGGGCGGGGCAGGGGGTTCGAGAGACCCAGTACTTC. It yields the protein CASSLGAGQGVRETQYF.

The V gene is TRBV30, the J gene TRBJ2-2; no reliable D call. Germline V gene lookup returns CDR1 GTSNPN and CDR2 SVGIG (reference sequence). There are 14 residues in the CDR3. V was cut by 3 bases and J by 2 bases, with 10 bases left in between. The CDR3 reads CAWSYTDNTGELFF. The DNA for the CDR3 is TGTGCCTGGAGCTACACAGATAACACCGGGGAGCTGTTTTTT.

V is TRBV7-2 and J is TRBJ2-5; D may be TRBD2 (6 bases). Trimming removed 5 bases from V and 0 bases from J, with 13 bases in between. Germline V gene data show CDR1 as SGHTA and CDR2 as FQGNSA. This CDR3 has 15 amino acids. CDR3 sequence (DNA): TGTGCCAGCAGCCCCTCCGGAGGGTACCAAGAGACCCAGTACTTC. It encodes CASSPSGGYQETQYF.

CDR3 amino acids: CATSDFGTFDEQFF. In nucleotides, the CDR3 is TGTGCCACCAGTGATTTTGGAACTTTCGATGAGCAGTTCTTC. This chain uses TRBV24-1 with TRBJ2-1; D is undetermined. Germline CDR1 reads KGHDR; CDR2 reads SFDVKD. Trimming shortened V by 1 base and J by 8 bases, and 11 bases separated the two germline ends. The CDR3 runs 14 residues.

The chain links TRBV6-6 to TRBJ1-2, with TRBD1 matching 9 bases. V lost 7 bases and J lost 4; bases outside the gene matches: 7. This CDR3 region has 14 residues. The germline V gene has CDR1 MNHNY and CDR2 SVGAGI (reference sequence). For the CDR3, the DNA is TGTGCCAGCACACGGGACAGGGACTTCTATGGCTACACCTTC. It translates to CASTRDRDFYGYTF.

CDR3 in amino acids: CATSTPGSSSYNEQFF. The CDR3 DNA reads as TGTGCCACCAGCACCCCCGGATCGAGCTCCTACAATGAGCAGTTCTTC. The chain combines TRBV15 with TRBJ2-1, with D hard to call. Trimming took off 4 bases at V and 0 bases at J, with 13 bases between the two ends. The CDR3 is 16 residues long. Germline lookup yields CDR1 LNHNV and CDR2 YYDKDF (reference sequence).

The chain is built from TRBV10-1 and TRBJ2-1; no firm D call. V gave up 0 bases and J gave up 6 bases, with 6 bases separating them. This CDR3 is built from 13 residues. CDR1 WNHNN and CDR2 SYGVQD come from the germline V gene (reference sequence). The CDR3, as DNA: TGCGCCAGCAGTGAGTCGTTCGGCAATGAGCAGTTCTTC. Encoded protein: CASSESFGNEQFF.

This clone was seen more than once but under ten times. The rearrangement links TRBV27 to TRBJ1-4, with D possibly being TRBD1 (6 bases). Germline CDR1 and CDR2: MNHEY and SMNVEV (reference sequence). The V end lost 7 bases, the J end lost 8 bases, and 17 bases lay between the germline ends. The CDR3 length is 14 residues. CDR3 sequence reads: CASKNTGYGEKLFF. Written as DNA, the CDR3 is TGTGCCAGCAAAAATACAGGGTATGGGGAAAAACTGTTTTTT.

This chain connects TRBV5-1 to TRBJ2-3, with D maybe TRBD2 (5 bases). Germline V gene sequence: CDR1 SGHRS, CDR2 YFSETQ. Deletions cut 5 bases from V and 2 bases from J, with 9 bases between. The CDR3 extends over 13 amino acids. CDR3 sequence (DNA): TGCGCCAGCAGGGACTCCAACACAGATACGCAGTATTTT. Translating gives CASRDSNTDTQYF.

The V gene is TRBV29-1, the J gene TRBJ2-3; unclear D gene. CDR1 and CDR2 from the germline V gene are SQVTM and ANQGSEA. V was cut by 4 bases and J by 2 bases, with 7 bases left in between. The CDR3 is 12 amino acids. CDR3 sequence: CSVGHTTDTQYF. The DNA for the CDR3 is TGCAGCGTTGGGCACACCACAGATACGCAGTATTTT.

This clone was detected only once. The CDR3 DNA reads TGTGCCAGCAGCTCAAGACTAGCGGGTGAGCAGTACTTC. This gives the protein CASSSRLAGEQYF. The chain uses TRBV5-8 and TRBJ2-7; 10 bases line up with TRBD2. This CDR3 region has 13 residues. With V trimmed by 3 bases and J by 7 bases, 4 bases remained unmatched. The V gene's germline CDR1 is SGHTS and CDR2 YDEGEE.

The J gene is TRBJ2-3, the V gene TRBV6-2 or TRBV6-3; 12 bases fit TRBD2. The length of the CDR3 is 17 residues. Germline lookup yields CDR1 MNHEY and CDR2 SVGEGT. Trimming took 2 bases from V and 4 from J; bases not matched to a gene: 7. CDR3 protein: CASSYGPSGRASDTQYF. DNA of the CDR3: TGTGCCAGCAGTTACGGTCCTAGCGGGAGGGCATCAGATACGCAGTATTTT.

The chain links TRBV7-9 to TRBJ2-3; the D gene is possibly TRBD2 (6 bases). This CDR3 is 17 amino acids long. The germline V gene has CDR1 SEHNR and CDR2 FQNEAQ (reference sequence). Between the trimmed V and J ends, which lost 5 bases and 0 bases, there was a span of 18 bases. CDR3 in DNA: TGTGCCAGCAGCCGAAGTAGCGGCCCCCGTAGCACAGATACGCAGTATTTT. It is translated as CASSRSSGPRSTDTQYF.

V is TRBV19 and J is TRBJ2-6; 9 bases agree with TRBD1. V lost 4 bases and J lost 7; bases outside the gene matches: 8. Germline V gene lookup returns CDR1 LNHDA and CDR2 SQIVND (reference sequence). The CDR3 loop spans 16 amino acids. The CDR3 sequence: CASSTRQGVTANVLTF. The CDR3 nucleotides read TGTGCCAGTAGTACCCGACAGGGGGTAACAGCCAACGTCCTGACTTTC.

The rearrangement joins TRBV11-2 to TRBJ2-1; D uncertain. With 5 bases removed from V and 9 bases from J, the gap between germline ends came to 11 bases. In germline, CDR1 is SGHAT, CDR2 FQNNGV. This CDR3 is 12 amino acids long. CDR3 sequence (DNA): TGTGCCAGCAGCATCGACGTAGGTGAGCAGTTCTTC. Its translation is CASSIDVGEQFF.